This T cell receptor beta chain was observed in a study of regulatory T cells in long-lasting Graves disease. Time point: newly diagnosed GD, antithyroid drugs for less than 3 months. Extracted PBMC RNA gave rise to the TCR library. Broader study findings: Reduced TCR diversity was observed in persistent Graves' patients versus newly diagnosed patients.

This clonotype was observed many times. Its target is unknown. The V gene's germline CDR1 is MNHNS and CDR2 SASEGT. The CDR3 length is 12 residues. Arm-PCR of CDR3 regions and iRepertoire HTBI primers were used to build TCR beta libraries. TCRdb passed the multiplex PCR reads through MiXCR, listing each CDR3 protein once. The sample has hundreds of thousands of distinct CDR3 sequences, approximately 12% seen once. The sample was also linked to a second study, of T cells in Graves' hyperthyroidism and ophthalmopathy. Per that study: Carried out on the TCR CDR3, a first-round RT-PCR used the HTBI primer set. Blood shared most expanded thyroid clonotypes above 0.001. With a median lead of approximately 6.4 months before onset, the model predicted ophthalmopathy.

This chain uses TRBV6-1 with TRBJ1-2; no reliable D call. The clonotype comes from a woman aged 30 to 39 with Graves disease. Sequencing used peripheral blood mononuclear cells (PBMCs), obtained at new diagnosis, from a patient treated with antithyroid drugs. CDR3: CATVRVNYGYTF. CDR3 in DNA: TGTGCGACCGTTCGGGTTAACTATGGCTACACCTTC.